Below, 20 T cell receptor beta chains from the same sample are listed, as sequenced in a study of PD-L1 blockade in urothelial cancer. The assay was immunoSEQ multiplex PCR, and TCRdb's table has in-frame clones only and misses some. Seen here are 130,000 or so clones, approximately 84% observed once, and the top ten hold 2.5% to 4%. Documented time point: pretreatment peripheral blood. The sequences come from PBMCs, collected around atezolizumab (anti-PD-L1) treatment. These receptors were obtained from a man aged 45-65 years with urothelial cancer.

The chain recombines TRBV5-1 with TRBJ2-1; 11 bases are shared with TRBD2. Trimming took 2 bases from V and 5 from J; bases not matched to a gene: 9. CDR1 SGHRS and CDR2 YFSETQ come from the germline V gene. There are 17 residues in the CDR3. The CDR3 loop reads CASSFARLAGTDNEQFF. The CDR3 DNA follows: TGCGCCAGCAGCTTTGCACGACTAGCGGGAACCGACAATGAGCAGTTCTTC.

The chain couples TRBV5-1 to TRBJ1-2; D is unresolved. The CDR3 consists of 12 residues. Germline assignment: CDR1 SGHRS and CDR2 YFSETQ. V was pared by 0 bases and J by 5 bases, with 5 bases between. The CDR3 loop is CASSLDKYGYTF. As DNA, the CDR3 is TGCGCCAGCAGCTTGGACAAATATGGCTACACCTTC.

The gene calls are TRBV6-1 and TRBJ1-5; 8 bases agree with TRBD1. Per germline, CDR1 MNHNS and CDR2 SASEGT. V gave up 7 bases and J gave up 6 bases; unmatched junction bases: 11. The CDR3 runs to 15 residues. This chain's CDR3 is CASKPQTGERQPQHF. CDR3 DNA sequence: TGTGCCAGCAAACCCCAGACAGGGGAACGTCAGCCCCAGCATTTT.

This chain links TRBV6-5 with TRBJ2-1; 11 nucleotides align to TRBD2. The CDR3 covers 15 residues. Germline trimming cut 2 bases from V and 6 bases from J; bases unmatched to any gene: 3. Looked up from germline, CDR1 is MNHEY and CDR2 is SVGAGI. The CDR3 is CASSYTSGSINEQFF. The CDR3, as DNA: TGTGCCAGCAGTTACACTAGCGGGAGCATCAATGAGCAGTTCTTC.

The CDR3 DNA sequence: TGTGCCAGCAGCGACCTGGGGACAGACAAAAACATTCAGTACTTC. This codes for CASSDLGTDKNIQYF. This chain uses TRBV5-4 with TRBJ2-4; 7 bases align to TRBD1. CDR3 length: 15 residues. Trimming cost V 4 bases and J 3 bases; bases outside gene matches: 7. The germline gives CDR1 SGHNT, CDR2 YYREEE (reference sequence).

The chain joins TRBV6-5 to TRBJ1-4; 7 nucleotides match TRBD1. This CDR3 comprises 15 residues. V gave up 2 bases and J gave up 4 bases; unmatched junction bases: 4. CDR1 is MNHEY, CDR2 SVGAGI, per germline. The CDR3 protein is CASSYRGLGNEKLFF. The CDR3 region has the DNA TGTGCCAGCAGTTACAGGGGGCTCGGTAATGAAAAACTGTTTTTT.

A single count supports this clone. The chain joins TRBV7-3 to TRBJ1-1; no clear D gene. CDR1 SGHTA and CDR2 FQGTGA come from the germline V gene. CDR3 length equals 15 residues. With 5 bases removed from V and 1 base from J, the gap between germline ends came to 14 bases. The CDR3, as DNA: TGTGCCAGCAGCATGCCCTCGGCGGGGAACACTGAAGCTTTCTTT. Translating gives CASSMPSAGNTEAFF.

The chain is built from TRBV9 and TRBJ2-7, with a tentative D call TRBD2 (5 bases). Trimming cost V 3 bases and J 6 bases, with 10 bases left between them. CDR3 length: 12 residues. The germline gives CDR1 SGDLS, CDR2 YYNGEE. The CDR3 bases are TGTGCCAGCAGCGCCTCTGGGAGCGAGCAGTACTTC. Residues: CASSASGSEQYF. Together with reference TRBV9 and TRBJ2-7, the CDR3 gives the full variable domain: DSGVTQTPKHLITATGQRVTLRCSPRSGDLSVYWYQQSLDQGLQFLIQYYNGEERAKGNILERFSAQQFPDLHSELNLSSLELGDSALYFCASSASGSEQYFGPGTRLTVT.

This clone was counted a few times. The chain uses TRBV6-1 and TRBJ1-5, with a possible D match to TRBD1 (5 bases). The germline gives CDR1 MNHNS, CDR2 SASEGT. Deletions cut 4 bases from V and 0 bases from J, with 7 bases between. CDR3 length equals 14 residues. CDR3 DNA: TGTGCCAGCAGTGGCAGGGTTAGCAATCAGCCCCAGCATTTT. It translates to CASSGRVSNQPQHF.

The chain couples TRBV5-1 to TRBJ2-3, with D perhaps matching TRBD2 (5 bases). Germline V gives CDR1 SGHRS, CDR2 YFSETQ. V lost 1 base to trimming and J lost 0 bases, with 9 bases between them. This CDR3 has 15 amino acids. CDR3 sequence (DNA): TGCGCCAGCAGCTTGACTAGTTATAGCACAGATACGCAGTATTTT. Its translation is CASSLTSYSTDTQYF.

V gene TRBV4-2 combines with J gene TRBJ2-3; 10 bases agree with TRBD2. Germline-derived CDR1 and CDR2 are LGHNA and YNFKEQ. This CDR3 contains 17 residues. V lost 4 bases and J lost 0; bases outside the gene matches: 7. The DNA of the CDR3 is TGTGCCAGCAGCCGGGGAACTAGCGGGGTTAGCACAGATACGCAGTATTTT. It is translated as CASSRGTSGVSTDTQYF.

The chain has TRBV9 and TRBJ1-2; 9 nucleotides align to TRBD1. The CDR3 has 16 amino acids. Germline CDR1 SGDLS, CDR2 YYNGEE. Trimming cost V 4 bases and J 7 bases; bases outside gene matches: 14. The CDR3 sequence is CASSSRTGQGFGGYTF. The CDR3 DNA is TGTGCCAGCAGCTCCCGGACAGGACAGGGGTTTGGTGGCTACACCTTC. Full variable domain (outside the CDR3, taken from reference TRBV9 and TRBJ1-2): DSGVTQTPKHLITATGQRVTLRCSPRSGDLSVYWYQQSLDQGLQFLIQYYNGEERAKGNILERFSAQQFPDLHSELNLSSLELGDSALYFCASSSRTGQGFGGYTFGSGTRLTVV.

This chain's CDR3 is CASSLAGADMSGSFF. The CDR3 nucleotides are TGTGCCAGCAGCTTAGCGGGGGCAGACATGAGCGGTTCGTTCTTC. The chain carries TRBV7-2 and TRBJ2-1; a weak D match, TRBD1 (6 bases). The CDR3 consists of 15 residues. V was cut by 0 bases and J by 15 bases, with 21 bases left in between. The germline V gene has CDR1 SGHTA and CDR2 FQGNSA.

The chain carries TRBV5-5 and TRBJ1-4; D not resolved. Germline lookup yields CDR1 SGHKS and CDR2 YYEKEE (reference sequence). The CDR3 length is 14 residues. V lost 1 base and J lost 7, with 11 bases in between. CDR3 sequence (DNA): TGTGCCAGCAGCTTGTCACTGAGCGGTGAAAAACTGTTTTTT. This gives the protein CASSLSLSGEKLFF.

This clone came up a few times. The CDR3 reads CAFHRDRVGSPLHF. CDR3 bases: TGTGCCTTTCACCGGGACAGGGTGGGATCACCCCTCCACTTT. The chain couples TRBV30 to TRBJ1-6, with 9 bases lining up with TRBD1. In germline, CDR1 is GTSNPN, CDR2 SVGIG (reference sequence). The CDR3 spans 14 residues. Unmatched junction bases numbered 11, after V lost 7 bases and J lost 10 bases.

The chain links TRBV11-2 to TRBJ2-1; 10 nucleotides line up with TRBD1. Trimming removed 3 bases from V and 9 bases from J; junction bases left unmatched: 8. The CDR3 consists of 15 residues. The V gene's germline CDR1 is SGHAT and CDR2 FQNNGV. Here the CDR3 DNA reads TGTGCCAGCAGCTTCCGGGACAGGGGTGGTGTTGAGCAGTTCTTC. This sequence encodes CASSFRDRGGVEQFF. The variable domain in full, with the rest retrieved from reference TRBV11-2 and TRBJ2-1, is EAGVAQSPRYKIIEKRQSVAFWCNPISGHATLYWYQQILGQGPKLLIQFQNNGVVDDSQLPKDRFSAERLKGVDSTLKIQPAKLEDSAVYLCASSFRDRGGVEQFFGPGTRLTVL.

The J gene is TRBJ1-1, the V gene TRBV30; 9 bases fit TRBD1. The V and J ends lost 3 bases and 7 bases, in that order; junction bases with no gene match: 6. This CDR3 spans 13 amino acids. CDR1 is GTSNPN, CDR2 SVGIG, per germline (reference sequence). CDR3 loop: CAWRGQGRNEAFF. The DNA for the CDR3 is TGTGCCTGGAGGGGACAGGGCAGAAATGAAGCTTTCTTT.

The CDR3: CASSPRGLYGYTF. In DNA, the CDR3 is TGTGCCAGCAGTCCCAGGGGGCTCTATGGCTACACCTTC. This chain connects TRBV28 to TRBJ1-2, with TRBD1 matching 8 bases. Germline V gene sequence: CDR1 MDHEN, CDR2 SYDVKM. There are 13 residues in the CDR3. With V trimmed by 5 bases and J by 4 bases, 3 bases remained unmatched.

V is TRBV18 and J is TRBJ1-1, with a weak D call TRBD1 (5 bases). Per the germline V gene, CDR1 is KGHSH and CDR2 is LQKENI. This CDR3 has 14 residues. Trimming stripped 5 bases from V and 3 bases from J, with 13 bases between. CDR3 DNA: TGTGCCAGCTCAGGAGGGGTGGGGGACACTGAAGCTTTCTTT. It translates to CASSGGVGDTEAFF. Looking up the rest from reference TRBV18 and TRBJ1-1 gives the full variable domain: NAGVMQNPRHLVRRRGQEARLRCSPMKGHSHVYWYRQLPEEGLKFMVYLQKENIIDESGMPKERFSAEFPKEGPSILRIQQVVRGDSAAYFCASSGGVGDTEAFFGQGTRLTVV.

In its sample, this clone was seen once. The chain joins TRBV19 to TRBJ2-7; the match to TRBD1 covers 7 bases. Losses at the gene ends were 8 bases for V and 1 base for J; bases not matched to a gene: 8. The CDR3 extends over 14 amino acids. The germline V gene has CDR1 LNHDA and CDR2 SQIVND (reference sequence). CDR3 DNA sequence: TGTGCCAGTGGAACCGGGACAGCATCCTACGAGCAGTACTTC. Its translation: CASGTGTASYEQYF.